The clone carrying this T cell receptor (beta chain) showed up many times. Its antigen remains unidentified. Enrolled ophthalmopathy patients presented with a Clinical Activity Score of at least 3, a NOSPECS grade of at least 4, and disease duration under 3 months. This CDR3 has 14 amino acids. Germline V gene lookup returns CDR1 MDHEN and CDR2 SYDVKM. The V end was cut by 8 bases, the J end by 0 bases, with 10 bases between. There were TCR beta CDR3 regions amplified from RNA transcripts. Researchers ran a first-round RT-PCR on the TCR CDR3 using the HTBI primer set. TCRdb reanalysed the multiplex PCR reads using MiXCR and keeps one entry per CDR3 protein. The table shows under 250,000 distinct CDR3 sequences, with approximately 23% occurring only once. This sample was included in a study of T cells in Graves' hyperthyroidism and ophthalmopathy. Study results and limitations: Median prediction lead before ophthalmopathy onset was around 7 months with the model. In blood, most of the thyroid clonotypes expanded above 0.001 were also present.

The V and J genes are TRBV28 and TRBJ2-2; TRBD2 might be the D (6 bases). The source of this sequence is a middle-aged woman with Graves' ophthalmopathy. Sequencing used blood. This chain's CDR3 is CASSREPNTGELFF. DNA for the CDR3: TGTGCCAGCTCGCGGGAACCGAACACCGGGGAGCTGTTTTTT.